This TCR beta chain derives from a study of graft-versus-host responses after intestinal transplantation listed by TCRdb under 2021. Broadly, across the study: The transplants that recipients received were multivisceral, liver-intestinal, or isolated intestinal. Every recipient was given anti-thymocyte globulin induction, followed by around three years of maintenance tacrolimus and steroids. Bulk TCR-beta CDR3 sequencing was used to track graft-versus-host and host-versus-graft alloreactive T cell clones in the graft, circulation and bone marrow after intestinal transplantation. Alloreactive clones were identified by sequencing pre-transplant mixed lymphocyte reaction products and comparing them with unstimulated pre-transplant donor and recipient T cells. The cohort enrolled around 25 intestinal transplant recipients including one retransplant, and a few patients lacking pretransplant specimens were excluded. A peak of at least 4% donor T cells among recipient peripheral blood mononuclear cells was the definition used for donor T cell macrochimerism. Samples from three later patients were sequenced in-house on an Illumina MiSeq with MiXCR processing rather than by the commercial service.

Library creation used the immunoSEQ multiplex PCR assay. For most patients, genomic DNA was isolated with the Qiagen DNeasy Blood and Tissue Kit and shipped frozen to Adaptive Biotechnologies for TCR sequencing. For most patients, high-throughput TCR-beta CDR3 sequencing of genomic DNA was performed by Adaptive Biotechnologies. The source study handled its data this way. Adaptive's ImmunoSEQ software supplied the TCR sequencing data for 15 to 20 patients, while MiXCR and VDJtools were used to process a few other patients. To correct CD4 versus CD8 sorting errors, sequences present in both subsets at a frequency ratio below 5:1 were removed. CDR3 nucleotide sequences shared by donor and recipient were removed because the origin of these sequences could not be assigned. To be classed as alloreactive, a clone needed at least 2-fold expansion over unstimulated cells and a minimum CFSE-low frequency of 0.002% (template counts) or 0.001% (read counts). A clone was considered mappable if detected in the sequenced pre-transplant spleen, lymph node, or MLR CFSE-low populations of the donor or recipient. The cumulative frequency of alloreactive clones was calculated as a percentage of all sequences, weighted by copy number. The source is immuneACCESS, and TCRdb retained only in-frame sequences with V and J called. Part of the clones is not carried over; for the studies checked, unresolved V genes explain less than half of this, and the remainder is unexplained. V and J calls plus clone size are reproduced from that table; the DNA served to infer D and trimming. The sample table contains 20,000 to 25,000 clones; only one count was recorded for about two fifths of them. The top ten constitute 1.2% to 1.5% of the sample.

A word on this clone: Base qualities are not recorded, but no much larger clone differs from it by a single base.

What this sample's time point label stands for: cells obtained before transplantation from donor or recipient. In the mixed lymphocyte reactions, approximately 200,000 CFSE-labeled pre-transplant responders were plated with approximately 200,000 irradiated violet-dye-labeled stimulators and cultured for approximately six days. Proliferating CD3+CD4+CFSE-low and CD3+CD8+CFSE-low responder cells were FACS-sorted on a BD Influx sorter after the mixed lymphocyte reaction. General findings and caveats noted by the study authors: Early after transplant, declines in HvG clones were associated with peak levels of circulating GvH clones. GvH clones were detected in recipient bone marrow, and some of these GvH clones were observed earlier in ileal mucosa or blood, consistent with an intestinal mucosal origin. The conclusions were limited by the relatively low number and heterogeneity of the intestinal transplant patients. In the allografts of patients with donor T cell macrochimerism, GvH to HvG T cell clonal ratios were high.

From cysteine to phenylalanine, the CDR3 is 17 amino acids long. The kept DNA is CDR3 alone, 51 bases in frame from the first base. The V end gives up 1 base and the J end 4 bases, leaving 11 bases in the junction not matched to a gene. CDR1 and CDR2, per the germline V gene (reference sequence), are GTSNPN and SVGIG. The sequencing used alloreactive CD8+ T cells from a mixed lymphocyte reaction culture, collected before transplantation. What this sample's cell subset or site label stands for: CFSE-low proliferating T cells sorted from approximately 6-day pre-transplant mixed lymphocyte reaction (GvH or HvG direction). This clonotype was obtained from a human patient who was an organ donor for intestinal transplantation. The rearranged chain carries TRBV30 and TRBJ2-1; 9 middle bases align to TRBD1. The DNA sequence reads TGTGCCTGGAGTGCCTACCTCCGGGACAGGGTTTACAATGAGCAGTTCTTC. Translation gives CAWSAYLRDRVYNEQFF.